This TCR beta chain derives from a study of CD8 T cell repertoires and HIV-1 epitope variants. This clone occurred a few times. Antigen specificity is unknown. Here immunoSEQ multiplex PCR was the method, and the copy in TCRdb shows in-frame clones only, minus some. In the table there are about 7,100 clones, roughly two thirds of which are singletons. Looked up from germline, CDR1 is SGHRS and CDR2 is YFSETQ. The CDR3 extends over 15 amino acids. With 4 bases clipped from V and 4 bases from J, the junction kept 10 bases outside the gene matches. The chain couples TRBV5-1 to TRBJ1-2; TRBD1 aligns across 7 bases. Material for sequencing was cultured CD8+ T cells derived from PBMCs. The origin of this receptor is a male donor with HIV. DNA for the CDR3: TGCGCCAGCAGCCAAGTCCAGGCAGGGGGCTATGGCTACACCTTC. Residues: CASSQVQAGGYGYTF.